Reported below is one T cell receptor (beta chain). Its antigen is unidentified. Germline V CDR1 and CDR2: SGHDN, FVKESK. V trimming: 5 bases; J trimming: 2 bases; junction bases outside the gene matches: 5. The CDR3 has 15 amino acids. This sample is part of a study of T cells after posttransplantation cyclophosphamide. The study, taken as a whole, reports: Skin or GI-infiltrating T cells shared few TRB sequences with blood. Recipient CMV seropositivity and CMV reactivation strongly tracked TRB clonality. Later blood repertoires were often dominated by clones from the donor CD8+ memory compartment.

Controls had myeloablative marrow grafts with methotrexate and calcineurin inhibitor, sampled at 1 year. Sequencing used immunoSEQ multiplex PCR; TCRdb keeps in-frame clones, though not all of them. The table has 3,000 to 4,500 clones, over 60% seen once. The V gene is TRBV14, the J gene TRBJ2-7; 11 nucleotides align to TRBD1. This clonotype was sampled from a female patient between 50 and 60 years old who received an allogeneic stem cell transplant from an unrelated donor, was CMV-positive, and had acute and chronic GVHD. Some T cells may be the graft donor's. The sequencing here drew on PBMCs, taken after allogeneic stem cell transplant with calcineurin inhibitor and methotrexate. This CDR3 is CASSYRTGGPYEQYF. The CDR3 bases are TGTGCCAGCAGCTACAGGACAGGGGGCCCCTACGAGCAGTACTTC.